The 13 T cell receptor beta chains below all came from one sample that was sequenced in a study of early T cells in non-severe SARS-CoV-2 infection. Each CDR3 protein is one row after TCRdb ran MiXCR on the 5' RACE reads. Among around 98,000 distinct CDR3 sequences listed, 11% were seen once. Sequenced sample: whole blood. The receptors come from an adult who was a healthcare worker with PCR-confirmed SARS-CoV-2 infection or an uninfected control (not recorded which).

This clonotype was picked up many times. This rearrangement joins TRBV28 to TRBJ2-7, with D possibly being TRBD1 (6 bases). Germline CDR1 reads MDHEN; CDR2 reads SYDVKM. The V and J ends lost 6 bases and 4 bases respectively, with 13 bases between them. The CDR3 length is 13 residues. The CDR3 is CASRDAGAYEQYF. CDR3 in DNA: TGTGCCAGCAGGGACGCAGGGGCTTACGAGCAGTACTTC.

CDR3 sequence: CASSNRPTSTDTQYF. CDR3 DNA: TGTGCCAGTAGCAACAGGCCCACTAGCACAGATACGCAGTATTTT. This chain uses TRBV19 with TRBJ2-3, with a tentative D call TRBD1 (5 bases). V was shortened by 6 bases and J by 0 bases, with 13 bases between the two germline ends. Germline V CDR1 and CDR2: LNHDA, SQIVND (reference sequence). The CDR3 consists of 15 residues.

The chain recombines TRBV28 with TRBJ2-7; D is ambiguous. This CDR3 comprises 14 residues. Germline CDR1 is MDHEN and CDR2 is SYDVKM. The V gene lost 6 bases and the J gene lost 5 bases, with 17 bases spanning the gap. The CDR3 coding sequence is TGTGCCAGCAGACCTACTCAGATAGGAGACGAGCAGTACTTC. Encoded protein: CASRPTQIGDEQYF.

The chain uses TRBV2 and TRBJ1-2, with D unclear. Germline-derived CDR1 and CDR2 are SNHLY and FYNNEI. This CDR3 is 11 amino acids long. The ends were cut back, 8 bases at V and 4 bases at J, with 8 bases in the middle. CDR3 in DNA: TGTGCCAGCCAGCAAGGCTATGGCTACACCTTC. Amino acids: CASQQGYGYTF.

This clonotype was recorded many times. The J gene is TRBJ1-1, the V gene TRBV7-9, with D possibly TRBD1 on 6 matching bases. V was cut by 0 bases and J by 0 bases, with 17 bases left in between. The CDR3 spans 18 residues. The germline gives CDR1 SEHNR, CDR2 FQNEAQ (reference sequence). CDR3 in DNA: TGTGCCAGCAGCTTAGCGCTGACAGGTAGTGGCATGAACACTGAAGCTTTCTTT. As protein: CASSLALTGSGMNTEAFF. Full variable domain (rest looked up from reference TRBV7-9 and TRBJ1-1): DTGVSQNPRHKITKRGQNVTFRCDPISEHNRLYWYRQTLGQGPEFLTYFQNEAQLEKSRLLSDRFSAERPKGSFSTLEIQRTEQGDSAMYLCASSLALTGSGMNTEAFFGQGTRLTVV.

This clonotype was observed many times. The CDR3 sequence is CSGRGVNEKLFF. CDR3 nucleotide sequence: TGCAGTGGGCGGGGGGTGAATGAAAAACTGTTTTTT. The chain has TRBV20-1 and TRBJ1-4; tentative D call: TRBD1 (5 bases). The CDR3 is 12 amino acids. Germline V gene sequence: CDR1 DFQATT, CDR2 SNEGSKA (reference sequence). Trimming took 7 bases from V and 5 from J, leaving 11 bases between them.

This clonotype was counted ten times or more. The chain links TRBV6-6 to TRBJ1-1; D is undetermined. The germline V gene has CDR1 MNHNY and CDR2 SVGAGI (reference sequence). The CDR3 is 16 amino acids. Between the trimmed V and J ends, which lost 3 bases and 1 base, there was a span of 15 bases. DNA of the CDR3: TGTGCCAGCAGTTATACGGGGTACAAGGGGAACACTGAAGCTTTCTTT. Encoded protein: CASSYTGYKGNTEAFF.

Only a few counts were recorded for this clonotype. The chain uses TRBV20-1 and TRBJ2-2, with 7 nucleotides matching TRBD1. The CDR3 covers 16 residues. Germline CDR1 reads DFQATT; CDR2 reads SNEGSKA (reference sequence). Unmatched junction bases numbered 5, after V lost 0 bases and J lost 1 base. The CDR3 DNA reads as TGCAGTGCTAGAGATATACGGACAGGGAACACCGGGGAGCTGTTTTTT. Translation gives CSARDIRTGNTGELFF.

The table lists this clonotype with many counts. The chain joins TRBV30 to TRBJ2-6; D call uncertain. This CDR3 spans 16 amino acids. The germline V and J ends were trimmed by 5 bases and 0 bases, with 14 bases remaining between them. CDR1 is GTSNPN and CDR2 is SVGIG in the germline V gene (reference sequence). Here the CDR3 DNA reads TGTGCCTGGGGTCTTGGCTGGAACTCTGGGGCCAACGTCCTGACTTTC. Its protein product is CAWGLGWNSGANVLTF.

The chain couples TRBV18 to TRBJ1-1, with D unresolved. Trimming pared 2 bases from V and 5 bases from J, leaving 9 bases between. The CDR3 sequence is 13 residues long. Germline CDR1 KGHSH, CDR2 LQKENI. The CDR3 coding sequence is TGTGCCAGCTCACCAAATTCGGCGACTGAAGCTTTCTTT. Translation: CASSPNSATEAFF.

This clonotype was detected many times. This chain connects TRBV7-2 to TRBJ1-2; D is possibly TRBD1 (5 bases). Germline values: CDR1 SGHTA, CDR2 FQGNSA. The CDR3 contains 18 residues. Trimming removed 3 bases from V and 0 bases from J, with 20 bases in between. Written as DNA, the CDR3 is TGTGCCAGCAGCTTTCTGAGCCCAGCAGGGTCAACTAACTATGGCTACACCTTC. It codes for CASSFLSPAGSTNYGYTF.

This clonotype was seen many times. This CDR3 reads CASSQDAPYRDNQPQHF. For the CDR3, the DNA is TGCGCCAGCAGCCAAGATGCCCCATACAGGGACAATCAGCCCCAGCATTTT. This chain connects TRBV4-1 to TRBJ1-5; possibly TRBD1 for D (6 bases). This CDR3 region has 17 residues. Germline V CDR1 and CDR2: MGHRA, YSYEKL. V shed 0 bases and J shed 3 bases, with 15 bases lying between them.

This sequence joins TRBV28 and TRBJ1-2; D unclear. The CDR3 has 12 amino acids. Germline CDR1 MDHEN, CDR2 SYDVKM. Trimming took 6 bases from V and 4 from J, leaving 9 bases between them. The CDR3 DNA sequence: TGTGCCAGCAGCCTCCGGCTCTATGGCTACACCTTC. It specifies CASSLRLYGYTF.